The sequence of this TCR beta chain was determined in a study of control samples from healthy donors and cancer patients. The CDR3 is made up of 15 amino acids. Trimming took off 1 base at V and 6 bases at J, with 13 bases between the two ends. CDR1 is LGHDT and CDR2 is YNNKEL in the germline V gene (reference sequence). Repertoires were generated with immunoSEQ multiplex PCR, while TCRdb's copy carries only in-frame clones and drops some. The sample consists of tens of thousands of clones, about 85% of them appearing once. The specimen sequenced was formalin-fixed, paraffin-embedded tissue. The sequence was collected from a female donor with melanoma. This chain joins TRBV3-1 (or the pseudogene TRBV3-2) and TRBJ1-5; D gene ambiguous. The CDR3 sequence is CASSQGIGLSQPQHF. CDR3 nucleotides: TGTGCCAGCAGCCAAGGGATAGGACTCAGTCAGCCCCAGCATTTT.